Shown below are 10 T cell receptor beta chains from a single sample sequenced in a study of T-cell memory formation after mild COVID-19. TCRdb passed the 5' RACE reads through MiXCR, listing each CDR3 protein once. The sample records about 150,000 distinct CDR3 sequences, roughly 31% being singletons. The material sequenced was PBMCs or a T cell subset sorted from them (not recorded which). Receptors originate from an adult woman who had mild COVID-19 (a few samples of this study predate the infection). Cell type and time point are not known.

The CDR3 bases are TGTGCCAGCAGGGCTTTGAATGAAAAACTGTTTTTT. This sequence encodes CASRALNEKLFF. V usage is TRBV2 and J usage is TRBJ1-4; no definite D call. CDR1 is SNHLY and CDR2 is FYNNEI in the germline V gene. V dropped 6 bases and J dropped 5 bases, with 7 bases sitting between them. The CDR3 is made up of 12 amino acids.

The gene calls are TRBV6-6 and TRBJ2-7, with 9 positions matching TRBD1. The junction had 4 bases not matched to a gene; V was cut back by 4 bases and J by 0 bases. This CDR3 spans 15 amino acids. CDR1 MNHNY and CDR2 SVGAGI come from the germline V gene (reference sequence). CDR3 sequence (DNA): TGTGCCAGCAGTTCTAGGACAGGGGCCTCCTACGAGCAGTACTTC. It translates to CASSSRTGASYEQYF.

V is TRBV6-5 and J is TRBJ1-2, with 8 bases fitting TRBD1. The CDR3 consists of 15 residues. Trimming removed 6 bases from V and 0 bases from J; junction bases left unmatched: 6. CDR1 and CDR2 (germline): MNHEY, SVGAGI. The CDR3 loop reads CASSERTGPNYGYTF. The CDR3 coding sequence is TGTGCCAGCAGCGAGAGGACAGGGCCTAACTATGGCTACACCTTC.

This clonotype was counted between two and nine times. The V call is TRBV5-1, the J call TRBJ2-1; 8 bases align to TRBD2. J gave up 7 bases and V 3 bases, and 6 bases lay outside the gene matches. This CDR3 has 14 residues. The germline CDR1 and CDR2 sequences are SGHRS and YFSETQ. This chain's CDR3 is CASSSPGGRNEQFF. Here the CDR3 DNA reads TGCGCCAGCAGCTCGCCGGGGGGGAGGAATGAGCAGTTCTTC.

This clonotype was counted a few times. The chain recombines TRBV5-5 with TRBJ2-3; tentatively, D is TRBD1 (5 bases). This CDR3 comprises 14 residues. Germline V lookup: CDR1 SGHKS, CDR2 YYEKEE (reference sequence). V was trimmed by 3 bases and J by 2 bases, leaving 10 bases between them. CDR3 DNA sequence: TGTGCCAGCAGCTGGACAAAGCCCACAGATACGCAGTATTTT. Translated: CASSWTKPTDTQYF. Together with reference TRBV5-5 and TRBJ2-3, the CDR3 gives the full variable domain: DAGVTQSPTHLIKTRGQQVTLRCSPISGHKSVSWYQQVLGQGPQFIFQYYEKEERGRGNFPDRFSARQFPNYSSELNVNALLLGDSALYLCASSWTKPTDTQYFGPGTRLTVL.

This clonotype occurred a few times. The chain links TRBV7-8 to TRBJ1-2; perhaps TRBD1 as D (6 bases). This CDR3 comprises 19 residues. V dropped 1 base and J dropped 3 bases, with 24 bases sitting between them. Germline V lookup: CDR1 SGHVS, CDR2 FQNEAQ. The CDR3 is CASSLGPGHQRPEDYGYTF. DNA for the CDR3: TGTGCCAGCAGCTTAGGGCCGGGACACCAACGACCCGAGGACTATGGCTACACCTTC.

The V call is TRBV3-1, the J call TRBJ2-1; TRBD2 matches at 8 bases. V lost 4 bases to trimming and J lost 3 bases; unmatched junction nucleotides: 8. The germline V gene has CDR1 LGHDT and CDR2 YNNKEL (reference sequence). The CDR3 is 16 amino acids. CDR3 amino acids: CASSPPESGSYNEQFF. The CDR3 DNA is TGTGCCAGCAGCCCGCCAGAGAGCGGGAGCTACAATGAGCAGTTCTTC.

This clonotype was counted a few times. CDR3 DNA: TGTGCCAGCAGCTTAGGTCCAGAAACCTACGAGCAGTACTTC. Protein: CASSLGPETYEQYF. The J gene is TRBJ2-7, the V gene TRBV7-9; D unclear. Trimming took 1 base from V and 2 from J, leaving 9 bases between them. The CDR3 covers 14 residues. Germline lookup yields CDR1 SEHNR and CDR2 FQNEAQ (reference sequence). The entire variable domain, with the rest obtained from reference TRBV7-9 and TRBJ2-7, is as follows: DTGVSQNPRHKITKRGQNVTFRCDPISEHNRLYWYRQTLGQGPEFLTYFQNEAQLEKSRLLSDRFSAERPKGSFSTLEIQRTEQGDSAMYLCASSLGPETYEQYFGPGTRLTVT.

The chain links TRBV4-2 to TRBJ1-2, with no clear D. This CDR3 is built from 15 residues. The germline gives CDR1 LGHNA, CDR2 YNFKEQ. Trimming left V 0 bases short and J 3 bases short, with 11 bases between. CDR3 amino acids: CASSQEPGADYGYTF. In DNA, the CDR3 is TGTGCCAGCAGCCAAGAACCGGGCGCTGACTATGGCTACACCTTC.

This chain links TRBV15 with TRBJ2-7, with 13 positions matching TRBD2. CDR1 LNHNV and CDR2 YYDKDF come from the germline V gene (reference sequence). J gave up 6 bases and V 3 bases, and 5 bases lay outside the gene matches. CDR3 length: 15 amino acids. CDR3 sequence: CATSRRTSGSAEQYF. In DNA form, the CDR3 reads TGTGCCACCAGCAGGAGGACTAGCGGGAGCGCCGAGCAGTACTTC.